This T cell receptor beta chain is from a study of shared clonotypes between healthy human individuals. Study findings and constraints: Sampling was confined to blood; repertoires within tissues likely differ.

As defined, naive CD8 cells were CD45RO-negative and positively selected for CCR7, with terminally differentiated effector memory CD45RA+ cells excluded. On this clone: Its antigen is not identified.

TCRdb's table, derived via immunoSEQ multiplex PCR, lists solely in-frame clones and lacks some. This table has about 820,000 clones, 80% to 95% appearing once. The TCR was taken from a man aged 30 to 39 in good health. What was sequenced was naive CD8+ T cells sorted from blood.

CDR3 nucleotide sequence: TGCGCCAGCAGTCAAGCGGCCCTAGGGGATGAGCAGTTCTTC. Encoded protein: CASSQAALGDEQFF. The chain carries TRBV23-1 and TRBJ2-1; a possible D gene is TRBD1 (5 bases). TRBV23-1 falls under the ORF class, with uncertain function. CDR3 length equals 14 residues. The V gene lost 2 bases and the J gene lost 8 bases, with 13 bases spanning the gap.